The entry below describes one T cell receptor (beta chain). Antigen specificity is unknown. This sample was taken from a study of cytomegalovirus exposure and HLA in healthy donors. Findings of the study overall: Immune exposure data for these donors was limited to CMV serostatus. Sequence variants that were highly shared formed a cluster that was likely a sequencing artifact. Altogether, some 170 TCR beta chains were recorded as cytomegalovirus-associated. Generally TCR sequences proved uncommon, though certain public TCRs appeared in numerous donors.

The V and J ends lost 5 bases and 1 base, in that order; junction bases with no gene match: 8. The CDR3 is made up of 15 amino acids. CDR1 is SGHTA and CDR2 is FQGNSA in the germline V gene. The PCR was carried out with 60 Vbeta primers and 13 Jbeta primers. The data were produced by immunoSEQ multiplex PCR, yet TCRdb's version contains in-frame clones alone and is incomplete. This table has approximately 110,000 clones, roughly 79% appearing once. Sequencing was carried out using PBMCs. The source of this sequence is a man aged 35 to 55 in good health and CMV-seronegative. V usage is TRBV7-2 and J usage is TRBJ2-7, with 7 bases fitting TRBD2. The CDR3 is CASSPWGGKSYEQYF. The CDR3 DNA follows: TGTGCCAGCAGCCCATGGGGGGGGAAATCCTACGAGCAGTACTTC.